The 23 T cell receptor beta chains below were found in one sample sequenced in a study of metastatic and nonmetastatic thyroid tumors. TCRdb re-clonotyped the PCR reads through MiXCR. Of roughly 16,000 clones in the sample, approximately 15% were seen once. No treatment of any kind had been given to any patient before thyroid surgery. The sample comprised blood. These receptors were taken from a female donor with papillary thyroid cancer or a benign thyroid nodule (not recorded which). Some clones in this sample may be carry-over from other donors' samples.

This clone was counted many times. This chain links TRBV20-1 with TRBJ2-3, with 14 bases that match TRBD2. The V gene end was trimmed by 3 bases and the J gene end by 6 bases; junction bases not matched to a gene: 5. Germline-derived CDR1 and CDR2 are DFQATT and SNEGSKA (reference sequence). The CDR3 contains 15 residues. The CDR3 nucleotides are TGCAGTGCTAGCGGGACTAGCGGGGGTGGCGATACGCAGTATTTT. This translates into CSASGTSGGGDTQYF.

Of note for this clone: Just one base apart from a much larger clone, this may be a read error. This chain uses TRBV18 with TRBJ2-7; 11 bases agree with TRBD1. The CDR3 contains 16 residues. Unmatched junction bases numbered 8, after V lost 2 bases and J lost 5 bases. Germline CDR1 is KGHSH and CDR2 is LQKENI. This CDR3 reads CASSPLGQGGRDEQYF. The CDR3 DNA reads as TGTGCCAGCTCACCATTGGGACAGGGGGGAAGGGACGAGCAGTACTTC.

This clone was found once. Because the CDR3's place on the DNA is in doubt, the DNA is left out and the CDR3 is given as listed by TCRdb. This rearrangement joins TRBV28 to TRBJ1-1. Germline-derived CDR1 and CDR2 are MDHEN and SYDVKM. The CDR3 contains 13 residues when both ends are counted. The CDR3 is CASQWASGTEAFF.

By proportion, this clone is medium-sized. The chain is built from TRBV24-1 and TRBJ2-2; TRBD2 matches 10 bases. J gave up 3 bases and V 0 bases, and 0 bases lay outside the gene matches. Per germline, CDR1 KGHDR and CDR2 SFDVKD. This CDR3 contains 16 residues. Here the CDR3 reads CATSDLLAGDTGELFF. The CDR3 DNA reads TGTGCCACCAGTGATTTGCTAGCGGGAGACACCGGGGAGCTGTTTTTT.

This clone was counted a few times. Just one base apart from a much larger clone, this may be a read error. The identical CDR3 is also encoded by other nucleotide sequences in the sample. V gene TRBV3-1 combines with J gene TRBJ1-5; 10 bases line up with TRBD1. CDR3 size: 17 residues. With V trimmed by 1 base and J by 5 bases, 8 bases remained unmatched. Germline assignment: CDR1 LGHDT and CDR2 YNNKEL (reference sequence). The CDR3 spells CASSQGRADRGHQPQHF. Here the CDR3 DNA reads TGTGCCAGCAGCCAAGGGAGGGCTGACAGGGGGCATCAGCCCCAGCATTTT.

This clone occurred many times. The gene calls are TRBV5-4 and TRBJ1-1; TRBD1 is a possible D gene (5 bases). The CDR3 runs 13 residues. Germline lookup yields CDR1 SGHNT and CDR2 YYREEE (reference sequence). The germline V and J ends were trimmed by 7 bases and 6 bases, with 16 bases remaining between them. The CDR3 region has the DNA TGTGCCAGCGGGCAGGGAAGAGAGGCTGAAGCTTTCTTT. It encodes CASGQGREAEAFF.

This clone was detected only a few times. The V gene is TRBV6-5, the J gene TRBJ2-7; 11 nucleotides match TRBD2. Germline CDR1 MNHEY, CDR2 SVGAGI. The trim removed 2 bases at V and 3 bases at J, leaving 0 bases unmatched. The CDR3 contains 14 residues. DNA for the CDR3: TGTGCCAGCAGTTACGGGACTAGCGGCTACGAGCAGTACTTC. Translation gives CASSYGTSGYEQYF.

This clone came up many times. V usage is TRBV3-1 and J usage is TRBJ1-4, with D unresolved. V lost 0 bases to trimming and J lost 4 bases, with 12 bases between them. The CDR3 length is 16 residues. Germline-derived CDR1 and CDR2 are LGHDT and YNNKEL (reference sequence). The CDR3 protein is CASSQDRGRINEKLFF. Here the CDR3 DNA reads TGTGCCAGCAGCCAAGATAGAGGCAGAATTAATGAAAAACTGTTTTTT.

This clone was seen a few times. The chain carries TRBV6-5 and TRBJ2-3, with D perhaps given as TRBD1 or TRBD2 (5 bases each). Germline V gene sequence: CDR1 MNHEY, CDR2 SVGAGI. The ends were cut back, 5 bases at V and 0 bases at J, with 12 bases in the middle. The CDR3 runs to 15 residues. The CDR3 bases are TGTGCCAGCAGTCATCGAGGGACCAGCACAGATACGCAGTATTTT. Encoded protein: CASSHRGTSTDTQYF.

This chain uses TRBV20-1 with TRBJ2-7; 7 nucleotides line up with TRBD1. Trimming cost V 5 bases and J 6 bases; bases outside gene matches: 10. Germline CDR1 reads DFQATT; CDR2 reads SNEGSKA (reference sequence). The CDR3 consists of 13 residues. CDR3 nucleotide sequence: TGCAGTGCTCCCGGGACAGTATACACCGAGCAGTACTTC. It codes for CSAPGTVYTEQYF.

There are many counts of this clone. V and J are TRBV9 and TRBJ2-2, with 12 nucleotides matching TRBD2. Germline CDR1 reads SGDLS; CDR2 reads YYNGEE. With 3 bases clipped from V and 6 bases from J, the junction kept 6 bases outside the gene matches. The CDR3 consists of 16 residues. DNA for the CDR3: TGTGCCAGCAGCGCTTGGACTAGCGGGACTGCCGGGGAGCTGTTTTTT. Its protein is CASSAWTSGTAGELFF.

On this clone: At one of its ends the junction is not consistent with the germline gene, which may arise from a read error. The rearrangement uses TRBV20-1 and TRBJ1-2; tentatively, D is TRBD1 (5 bases). The CDR3 is made up of 12 amino acids. Germline-derived CDR1 and CDR2 are DFQATT and SNEGSKA (reference sequence). The CDR3 nucleotides are TGCAGTGCACTGGGGAGTGGGGGTGGCTGCACCTTC. It specifies CSALGSGGGCTF.

CDR3 protein: CASSMKWELFF. The DNA of the CDR3 is TGTGCCAGTAGTATGAAGTGGGAGCTGTTTTTT. The V gene is TRBV19, the J gene TRBJ2-2; no reliable D call. CDR3 size: 11 residues. Between the trimmed V and J ends, which lost 3 bases and 9 bases, there was a span of 5 bases. Germline V lookup: CDR1 LNHDA, CDR2 SQIVND (reference sequence). Full variable domain (missing parts from reference TRBV19 and TRBJ2-2): DGGITQSPKYLFRKEGQNVTLSCEQNLNHDAMYWYRQDPGQGLRLIYYSQIVNDFQKGDIAEGYSVSREKKESFPLTVTSAQKNPTAFYLCASSMKWELFFGEGSRLTVL.

This clone was seen a handful of times. This chain links TRBV27 with TRBJ1-2; D call uncertain. The CDR3 is 14 amino acids. V was pared by 3 bases and J by 1 base, with 9 bases between. Germline CDR1 MNHEY, CDR2 SMNVEV (reference sequence). CDR3 DNA: TGTGCCAGCAGTTTCGCCGGGCTTAACTATGGCTACACCTTC. Translation gives CASSFAGLNYGYTF.

The rearrangement links TRBV20-1 to TRBJ1-1, with D unresolved. V lost 3 bases and J lost 8, with 13 bases in between. The CDR3 totals 12 residues. Germline V gene sequence: CDR1 DFQATT, CDR2 SNEGSKA (reference sequence). In DNA form, the CDR3 reads TGCAGTGCTAGTGGCACGGGGAAAGAAGCTTTCTTT. This sequence encodes CSASGTGKEAFF.

The chain combines TRBV6-1 with TRBJ2-5; TRBD2 matches at 16 bases. Germline CDR1 reads MNHNS; CDR2 reads SASEGT. V dropped 5 bases and J dropped 4; count of bases not matched to a gene: 10. The CDR3 contains 18 residues. This chain's CDR3 is CASSSPGLAGGPRETQYF. CDR3 sequence (DNA): TGTGCCAGCAGTTCGCCGGGACTAGCGGGGGGGCCGAGAGAGACCCAGTACTTC.

The CDR3 nucleotides read TGTGCCAGCAGTTTCGAGGGGGGGCCATGGGGTAGGAACATTCAGTACTTC. It codes for CASSFEGGPWGRNIQYF. The rearrangement uses TRBV12-3 or TRBV12-4 and TRBJ2-4, with D perhaps TRBD2 (7 bases). The CDR3 sequence is 17 residues long. Trimming removed 3 bases at V and 7 bases at J, with 22 bases between.

This clone came up many times. The chain is built from TRBV18 and TRBJ1-2; tentatively, D is TRBD1 (5 bases). The germline gives CDR1 KGHSH, CDR2 LQKENI. V was shortened by 3 bases and J by 3 bases, with 14 bases between the two germline ends. The CDR3 extends over 15 amino acids. The chain's CDR3 is CASSPTSRVDYGYTF. CDR3 sequence (DNA): TGTGCCAGCTCACCTACCAGCAGGGTAGACTATGGCTACACCTTC.

The CDR3 is CASSLRGGSDEQFF. DNA for the CDR3: TGTGCCAGCAGCCTAAGGGGAGGGTCGGATGAGCAGTTCTTC. The chain carries TRBV11-3 and TRBJ2-1; 7 nucleotides agree with TRBD2. The ends lost 5 bases at V and 8 bases at J; junction bases unmatched: 9. This CDR3 spans 14 amino acids. Germline assignment: CDR1 SGHNT and CDR2 YENEEA.

This clone has more than one count but fewer than ten. This could be a read error, since a much larger clone is one nucleotide away. Other DNA sequences from this sample encode an identical CDR3 as well. The rearrangement joins TRBV2 to TRBJ1-3; D remains unclear. Trimming removed 4 bases at V and 7 bases at J, with 8 bases between. The CDR3 is made up of 12 amino acids. Germline V gene data show CDR1 as SNHLY and CDR2 as FYNNEI. For the CDR3, the DNA is TGTGCCAGCAGTGCGTCCCCGAACACCATATATTTT. It encodes CASSASPNTIYF.

In this sample, this clone turned up many times. The chain is built from TRBV11-1 and TRBJ2-3, with 13 bases fitting TRBD2. Germline V lookup: CDR1 SGHAT, CDR2 FQDESV (reference sequence). The length of the CDR3 is 16 residues. V lost 6 bases and J lost 2; bases outside the gene matches: 5. CDR3 nucleotide sequence: TGTGCCAGCAGACCTGGGACTAGCGGGACCACAGATACGCAGTATTTT. Translating it yields CASRPGTSGTTDTQYF.

This clone was observed many times. The genes are TRBV7-2 and TRBJ2-1; weak D call: TRBD2 (6 bases). This CDR3 is 16 amino acids long. Germline CDR1 is SGHTA and CDR2 is FQGNSA. The V and J ends lost 4 bases and 0 bases respectively, with 13 bases between them. The DNA for the CDR3 is TGTGCCAGCAGCTCCGGGAGCGGTTCCTCCTACAATGAGCAGTTCTTC. Its protein product is CASSSGSGSSYNEQFF.

This clone was observed at least ten times. The rearrangement links TRBV19 to TRBJ1-1; D is perhaps TRBD1 (5 bases). This CDR3 region has 15 residues. The V and J ends lost 4 bases and 8 bases respectively, with 20 bases between them. Germline CDR1 is LNHDA and CDR2 is SQIVND (reference sequence). The CDR3 sequence: CASSKTDSTGREAFF. The CDR3, as DNA: TGTGCCAGTAGTAAAACTGACAGTACCGGAAGGGAAGCTTTCTTT.